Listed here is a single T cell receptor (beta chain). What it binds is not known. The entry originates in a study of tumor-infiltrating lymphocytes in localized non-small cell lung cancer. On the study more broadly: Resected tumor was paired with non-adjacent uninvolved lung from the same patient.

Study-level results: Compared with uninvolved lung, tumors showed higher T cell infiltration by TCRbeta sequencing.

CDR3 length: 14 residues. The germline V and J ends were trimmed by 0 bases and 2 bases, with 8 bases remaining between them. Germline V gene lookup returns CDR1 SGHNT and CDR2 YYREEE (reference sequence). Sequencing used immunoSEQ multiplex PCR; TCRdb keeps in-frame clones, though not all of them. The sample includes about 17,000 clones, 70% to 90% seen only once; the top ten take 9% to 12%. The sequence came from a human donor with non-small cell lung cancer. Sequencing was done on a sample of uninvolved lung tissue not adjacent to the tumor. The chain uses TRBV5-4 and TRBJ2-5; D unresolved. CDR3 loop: CASSLEWDQETQYF. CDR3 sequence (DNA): TGTGCCAGCAGCTTGGAGTGGGATCAAGAGACCCAGTACTTC.